This TCR beta chain originates from a study of blood T cell repertoires in COVID-19. The overall study: Acute and convalescent COVID-19 specimens originated in the United States, Italy and Spain. From T cells, B-cell-depleted T cells, or PBMCs came the material, which was cDNA or gDNA.

In the source study's methods: Quantification of nucleated cells was approximated via reference gene primer amplification. Clones were read by immunoSEQ multiplex PCR, and TCRdb kept only the in-frame ones, dropping some. V and J calls and clone size come straight from that table; D and trimming were deduced from the DNA. The data hold 90,000 or so clones, with about 87% observed a single time. The CDR3 runs to 16 residues. J was trimmed by 6 bases and V by 5 bases; bases with no gene match: 10. From germline, CDR1 is SGHDT and CDR2 YYEEEE. Sequencing used peripheral blood. The genes are TRBV5-6 and TRBJ2-2, with 10 bases identical to TRBD1. The receptor was derived from a human donor in a cohort sampled during active COVID-19. The chain's CDR3 is CASRRDDRGRAGELFF. For the CDR3, the DNA is TGTGCCAGCAGACGTGACGACAGGGGGCGCGCCGGGGAGCTGTTTTTT.